The 28 T cell receptor beta chains in this list originate from one sample, sequenced in a study of control samples from healthy donors and cancer patients. The data were produced by immunoSEQ multiplex PCR, yet TCRdb's version contains in-frame clones alone and is incomplete. The sample has roughly 120,000 clones; approximately 94% are singletons. Sequencing was done on a sample of blood. These receptors were obtained from a man aged 30 to 45 in good health.

The rearrangement uses TRBV28 and TRBJ1-2; perhaps TRBD1 as D (5 bases). Germline CDR1 MDHEN, CDR2 SYDVKM. V shed 11 bases and J shed 2 bases, with 15 bases lying between them. The CDR3 loop spans 13 amino acids. CDR3 nucleotides: TGTGCCTTACGATCGGGGGTAAACTATGGCTACACCTTC. Its translation: CALRSGVNYGYTF.

V gene TRBV5-6 combines with J gene TRBJ1-2, with D tentatively TRBD1 (5 bases). The CDR3 loop spans 14 amino acids. V lost 0 bases, J lost 1 base, and 7 bases lay in between. Looked up from germline, CDR1 is SGHDT and CDR2 is YYEEEE. CDR3: CASSLGQINYGYTF. The DNA of the CDR3 is TGTGCCAGCAGCTTGGGACAGATTAACTATGGCTACACCTTC.

The chain combines TRBV19 with TRBJ1-5; weak D call: TRBD1 (5 bases). The germline gives CDR1 LNHDA, CDR2 SQIVND (reference sequence). The germline V and J ends were trimmed by 6 bases and 7 bases, with 19 bases remaining between them. This CDR3 comprises 15 residues. CDR3 in DNA: TGTGCCAGTAGCCTGAGTGTCGGGGGATGGCAGCCCCAGCATTTT. As protein: CASSLSVGGWQPQHF.

The gene calls are TRBV7-9 and TRBJ1-4; D uncertain. Trimming removed 5 bases from V and 14 bases from J, with 21 bases in between. The CDR3 extends over 14 amino acids. Germline V gives CDR1 SEHNR, CDR2 FQNEAQ (reference sequence). Written as DNA, the CDR3 is TGTGCCAGCAGCCACGTGTCGGGTCGGGAGCTTCTGTTTTTT. Translated: CASSHVSGRELLFF.

This chain joins TRBV5-6 and TRBJ1-2; D uncertain. Per germline, CDR1 SGHDT and CDR2 YYEEEE. This CDR3 is 16 amino acids long. Trimming took 4 bases from V and 5 from J, leaving 21 bases between them. The CDR3 nucleotides read TGTGCCAGCAGCCTACACGGTGCCAAGATCGGGTATGGCTACACCTTC. Protein product: CASSLHGAKIGYGYTF.

As for this clone: Mismatch with germline at one junction end may stem from a read error. The V call is TRBV12-5, the J call TRBJ2-7; either TRBD1 or TRBD2 may supply D (5 bases each). The CDR3 runs to 13 residues. The germline gives CDR1 LGHNT, CDR2 FRNRAP. CDR3 sequence (DNA): TGTGCTAGTGGTTTGCGGGACCGGAACCGTAGGAGCTTC. Its translation is CASGLRDRNRRSF. The full variable domain, with the rest looked up from reference TRBV12-5 and TRBJ2-7, is DARVTQTPRHKVTEMGQEVTMRCQPILGHNTVFWYRQTMMQGLELLAYFRNRAPLDDSGMPKDRFSAEMPDATLATLKIQPSEPRDSAVYFCASGLRDRNRRSFGPGTRLTVT.

The chain is built from TRBV5-1 and TRBJ2-1; D tentatively reads TRBD1 or TRBD2 (5 bases each). The CDR3 runs to 14 residues. Trimming took 0 bases from V and 9 from J, leaving 13 bases between them. From germline, CDR1 is SGHRS and CDR2 YFSETQ. DNA for the CDR3: TGCGCCAGCAGCTTGGCTGGGACCTGGAGTGAGCAGTTCTTC. Its translation: CASSLAGTWSEQFF.

The CDR3 region is CASSAGLRSSYNSPLHF. DNA for the CDR3: TGTGCCAGCAGCGCCGGACTGAGGAGCTCCTATAATTCACCCCTCCACTTT. The chain links TRBV9 to TRBJ1-6; the D is unclear. Germline CDR1 SGDLS, CDR2 YYNGEE. This CDR3 has 17 residues. V dropped 3 bases and J dropped 0 bases, with 13 bases sitting between them. Full variable domain (outside the CDR3, taken from reference TRBV9 and TRBJ1-6): DSGVTQTPKHLITATGQRVTLRCSPRSGDLSVYWYQQSLDQGLQFLIQYYNGEERAKGNILERFSAQQFPDLHSELNLSSLELGDSALYFCASSAGLRSSYNSPLHFGNGTRLTVT.

J is TRBJ1-2 and V is TRBV2; unclear D gene. This CDR3 comprises 15 residues. Between the trimmed V and J ends, which lost 6 bases and 1 base, there was a span of 15 bases. Germline CDR1 SNHLY, CDR2 FYNNEI. The CDR3 DNA reads TGTGCCAGCAGCCCCCCCAGGACCATTAACTATGGCTACACCTTC. Its translation: CASSPPRTINYGYTF.

The genes are TRBV6-5 and TRBJ1-5; D gene ambiguous. The V end lost 2 bases, the J end lost 3 bases, and 8 bases lay between the germline ends. Germline V gene sequence: CDR1 MNHEY, CDR2 SVGAGI. The CDR3 is made up of 14 amino acids. CDR3 region: CASSYRSPNQPQHF. CDR3 bases: TGTGCCAGCAGTTACCGCAGTCCCAATCAGCCCCAGCATTTT.

The rearrangement joins TRBV7-9 to TRBJ1-4; possible D gene TRBD1, 6 bases. V shed 1 base and J shed 6 bases, with 9 bases lying between them. The germline V gene encodes CDR1 SEHNR and CDR2 FQNEAQ (reference sequence). The CDR3 spans 14 residues. CDR3 DNA sequence: TGTGCCAGCAGCTTAGGGAACAGGGATGAAAAACTGTTTTTT. The encoded protein is CASSLGNRDEKLFF. Together with reference TRBV7-9 and TRBJ1-4, the CDR3 gives the full variable domain: DTGVSQNPRHKITKRGQNVTFRCDPISEHNRLYWYRQTLGQGPEFLTYFQNEAQLEKSRLLSDRFSAERPKGSFSTLEIQRTEQGDSAMYLCASSLGNRDEKLFFGSGTQLSVL.

On this clone itself: The sample carries other DNA sequences with the same CDR3. The chain couples TRBV5-1 to TRBJ2-7; D uncertain. V lost 1 base and J lost 3, with 5 bases in between. Germline lookup yields CDR1 SGHRS and CDR2 YFSETQ. This CDR3 region has 12 residues. CDR3: CASSLRGYEQYF. CDR3 nucleotide sequence: TGCGCCAGCAGCTTGCGCGGCTACGAGCAGTACTTC.

The chain joins TRBV19 to TRBJ1-1; TRBD1 is a possible D gene (6 bases). V lost 1 base to trimming and J lost 6 bases, with 15 bases between them. The CDR3 loop spans 15 amino acids. Germline CDR1 is LNHDA and CDR2 is SQIVND (reference sequence). The CDR3 sequence is CASSIVRRTASEAFF. As DNA, the CDR3 is TGTGCCAGTAGTATAGTTAGGCGGACAGCTTCTGAAGCTTTCTTT.

The CDR3 protein is CASSHGLAGVNEQFF. The CDR3, as DNA: TGTGCCAGCAGCCATGGACTAGCGGGGGTGAATGAGCAGTTCTTC. The chain employs TRBV3-1 (or the pseudogene TRBV3-2) and TRBJ2-1, with 13 bases fitting TRBD2. The V gene end was trimmed by 3 bases and the J gene end by 7 bases; junction bases not matched to a gene: 3. From germline, CDR1 is LGHDT and CDR2 YNNKEL (reference sequence). This CDR3 contains 15 residues.

The chain joins TRBV7-9 to TRBJ2-2; D gene ambiguous. The CDR3 sequence is 18 residues long. Germline V gene sequence: CDR1 SEHNR, CDR2 FQNEAQ (reference sequence). Trimming pared 5 bases from V and 0 bases from J, leaving 19 bases between. The CDR3 loop is CASSDTAIETANTGELFF. The DNA of the CDR3 is TGTGCCAGCAGCGACACTGCGATAGAGACCGCGAACACCGGGGAGCTGTTTTTT.

The chain joins TRBV29-1 to TRBJ2-7; 15 positions agree with TRBD2. J gave up 0 bases and V 3 bases, and 12 bases lay outside the gene matches. CDR1 is SQVTM and CDR2 is ANQGSEA in the germline V gene. The CDR3 sequence is 19 residues long. CDR3 residues: CSVEICGTSGGLTSYEQYF. In DNA form, the CDR3 reads TGCAGCGTTGAGATTTGCGGGACTAGCGGGGGGCTAACCTCCTACGAGCAGTACTTC.

This sequence joins TRBV7-9 and TRBJ2-3, with 7 bases identical to TRBD2. The CDR3 runs 14 residues. CDR1 is SEHNR, CDR2 FQNEAQ, per germline (reference sequence). The trim removed 5 bases at V and 2 bases at J, leaving 4 bases unmatched. CDR3 protein: CASSPRDYTDTQYF. The CDR3 DNA follows: TGTGCCAGCAGCCCCCGGGACTACACAGATACGCAGTATTTT.

CDR3 sequence (DNA): TGTGCCAGCAGTTTGCCCCCGGGGAGCTCCTATAATTCACCCCTCCACTTT. Translating gives CASSLPPGSSYNSPLHF. The rearrangement uses TRBV28 and TRBJ1-6; D remains ambiguous. With 3 bases removed from V and 0 bases from J, the gap between germline ends came to 12 bases. The CDR3 sequence is 17 residues long. CDR1 MDHEN and CDR2 SYDVKM come from the germline V gene. Looking up the rest from reference TRBV28 and TRBJ1-6 gives the full variable domain: DVKVTQSSRYLVKRTGEKVFLECVQDMDHENMFWYRQDPGLGLRLIYFSYDVKMKEKGDIPEGYSVSREKKERFSLILESASTNQTSMYLCASSLPPGSSYNSPLHFGNGTRLTVT.

The rearrangement uses TRBV5-1 and TRBJ1-6; D remains ambiguous. V was trimmed by 4 bases and J by 0 bases, leaving 17 bases between them. Germline V gene data show CDR1 as SGHRS and CDR2 as YFSETQ. CDR3 size: 18 residues. The CDR3, as DNA: TGCGCCAGCAGCCCTGCTGGGAACCCGAGCTCCTATAATTCACCCCTCCACTTT. It codes for CASSPAGNPSSYNSPLHF.

This chain joins TRBV2 and TRBJ2-7; D remains unclear. Trimming took 2 bases from V and 4 from J, leaving 12 bases between them. The CDR3 is made up of 14 amino acids. Germline lookup yields CDR1 SNHLY and CDR2 FYNNEI. The CDR3 region is CASSEYPYRYEQYF. The CDR3 DNA follows: TGTGCCAGCAGTGAATACCCCTATCGTTACGAGCAGTACTTC.

CDR3 nucleotides: TGTGCCAGCAGTCTCCAGGGGGCCGGCAATCAGCCCCAGCATTTT. Its protein product is CASSLQGAGNQPQHF. The chain links TRBV5-6 to TRBJ1-5, with 8 bases matching TRBD1. From germline, CDR1 is SGHDT and CDR2 YYEEEE. CDR3 length equals 15 residues. With V trimmed by 5 bases and J by 2 bases, 6 bases remained unmatched.

The chain employs TRBV6-5 and TRBJ1-1, with 7 bases identical to TRBD1. CDR3 length: 14 amino acids. Germline CDR1 MNHEY, CDR2 SVGAGI. V was pared by 7 bases and J by 5 bases, with 10 bases of the junction left unmatched. The CDR3 DNA reads TGTGCCAGCATCCGAGGGGGCAGGGGGACTGAAGCTTTCTTT. It codes for CASIRGGRGTEAFF.

V is TRBV9 and J is TRBJ1-6, with D tentatively TRBD1 (6 bases). Trimming cost V 3 bases and J 7 bases, with 14 bases left between them. The CDR3 loop spans 15 amino acids. CDR1 is SGDLS, CDR2 YYNGEE, per germline. DNA of the CDR3: TGTGCCAGCAGCGGGACAGCGGGGCGGAATTCACCCCTCCACTTT. The encoded protein is CASSGTAGRNSPLHF.

The chain is built from TRBV28 and TRBJ1-6; 10 nucleotides agree with TRBD1. Germline V gene sequence: CDR1 MDHEN, CDR2 SYDVKM. The CDR3 has 14 amino acids. Trimming cost V 8 bases and J 10 bases; bases outside gene matches: 8. Here the CDR3 DNA reads TGTGCCAGCCAGCCGGGACAGGGGTTATCACCCCTCCACTTT. Amino acids: CASQPGQGLSPLHF.

The chain joins TRBV9 to TRBJ2-3, with 12 bases lining up with TRBD2. There are 16 residues in the CDR3. With V trimmed by 4 bases and J by 5 bases, 8 bases remained unmatched. The germline V gene encodes CDR1 SGDLS and CDR2 YYNGEE. The CDR3 spells CASSLRLAGEGDTQYF. The CDR3 DNA follows: TGTGCCAGCAGCCTTAGACTAGCGGGGGAGGGAGATACGCAGTATTTT.

V gene TRBV7-8 combines with J gene TRBJ2-1, with no clear D. This CDR3 is built from 14 residues. V was cut by 1 base and J by 4 bases, with 8 bases left in between. CDR1 SGHVS and CDR2 FQNEAQ come from the germline V gene. The CDR3 loop reads CASSLGRAYNEQFF. Here the CDR3 DNA reads TGTGCCAGCAGCTTAGGACGGGCGTACAATGAGCAGTTCTTC.

The rearrangement joins TRBV18 to TRBJ2-2; 8 bases are shared with TRBD1. J gave up 4 bases and V 5 bases, and 12 bases lay outside the gene matches. The germline V gene encodes CDR1 KGHSH and CDR2 LQKENI. The CDR3 runs to 17 residues. The CDR3 sequence is CASSSPGQAGTTGELFF. The CDR3 DNA is TGTGCCAGCTCAAGCCCGGGACAGGCTGGCACCACCGGGGAGCTGTTTTTT. Combining the CDR3 with reference TRBV18 and TRBJ2-2 gives the whole variable domain NAGVMQNPRHLVRRRGQEARLRCSPMKGHSHVYWYRQLPEEGLKFMVYLQKENIIDESGMPKERFSAEFPKEGPSILRIQQVVRGDSAAYFCASSSPGQAGTTGELFFGEGSRLTVL.

The chain links TRBV6-5 to TRBJ2-1, with 7 bases identical to TRBD1. Germline loops: CDR1 MNHEY, CDR2 SVGAGI. V was clipped by 0 bases and J by 6 bases; unmatched bases: 5. The CDR3 is 15 amino acids. The CDR3 bases are TGTGCCAGCAGTTACTCGACAGGGTCTGGCAATGAGCAGTTCTTC. Amino acids: CASSYSTGSGNEQFF.